This is a list of T cell receptor beta chains from one sample in a study of blood T cell repertoires in COVID-19. Sequencing used immunoSEQ multiplex PCR; TCRdb keeps in-frame clones, though not all of them. This sample yields tens of thousands of clones, of which around 73% are seen a single time; 28% belongs to the top ten. Sequencing was performed on peripheral blood. These TCRs come from a woman aged 70-85 years with acute or convalescent COVID-19. CDR3s include the opening cysteine and the closing phenylalanine or tryptophan. The D gene is left open where the match is weak. A row's size may be missing; if present it is once, few, many or a size class.

V	D	size	J	CDR3	DNA
TRBV4-3	TRBD2	once	TRBJ2-3	CASSQESRGGADTQYF	TGCGCCAGCAGCCAAGAGTCGCGGGGAGGGGCAGATACGCAGTATTTT
TRBV6-6	TRBD1	few	TRBJ1-3	CASKTPGQGAGNTIYF	TGTGCCAGCAAAACCCCGGGACAGGGGGCTGGAAACACCATATATTTT
TRBV15	-	-	TRBJ1-5	CATSGRRGFRGAQPQHF	TGTGCCACCAGCGGTCGGCGAGGATTCAGGGGCGCTCAGCCCCAGCATTTT
TRBV2	-	-	TRBJ2-4	CASSGAILAKNIQYF	TGTGCCAGCAGTGGGGCAATCTTGGCCAAAAACATTCAGTACTTC
TRBV12-5	-	once	TRBJ1-5	CASAPPGGSNQPQHF	TGTGCTAGTGCCCCGCCGGGGGGTAGCAATCAGCCCCAGCATTTT
TRBV5-1	TRBD1	-	TRBJ2-5	CASSPTRDSLQETQYF	TGCGCCAGCAGCCCCACCCGGGACAGCCTCCAAGAGACCCAGTACTTC
TRBV7-8	TRBD1	few	TRBJ1-2	CASSLLFTGGGGYTF	TGTGCCAGCAGCTTATTGTTCACAGGGGGTGGAGGCTACACCTTC
TRBV9	-	-	TRBJ2-2	CASSAQGQIITGELFF	TGTGCCAGCAGCGCCCAGGGGCAGATAATTACCGGGGAGCTGTTTTTT
TRBV5-6	-	-	TRBJ1-6	CASSLETYDNSPLHF	TGTGCCAGCAGCTTGGAGACTTACGATAATTCACCCCTCCACTTT
TRBV7-2	TRBD2	once	TRBJ2-7	CASSFVLAGAYEQYF	TGTGCCAGCAGCTTCGTTTTAGCGGGAGCCTACGAGCAGTACTTC
TRBV5-5	-	-	TRBJ1-6	CASSSAGRSTITLHF	TGTGCCAGCAGCTCCGCGGGGCGTTCGACAATCACCCTCCACTTT
TRBV19	TRBD2	few	TRBJ2-7	CASSKAGAKYEQYF	TGTGCCAGTAGTAAGGCGGGAGCGAAGTACGAGCAGTACTTC
TRBV6-2/TRBV6-3	TRBD1	-	TRBJ1-1	CASSYGDRDTEAFF	TGTGCCAGCAGTTATGGGGACAGAGACACTGAAGCTTTCTTT
TRBV27	TRBD1	-	TRBJ2-1	CASSSPGQGPGNEQFF	TGTGCCAGCAGTTCCCCGGGACAGGGGCCCGGCAATGAGCAGTTCTTC
TRBV7-2	TRBD1	-	TRBJ1-2	CASSLGDRGYYGYTF	TGTGCCAGCAGCTTAGGAGACAGGGGATACTATGGCTACACCTTC
TRBV7-2	-	-	TRBJ2-1	CASSLGHLQVGLYGEQFF	TGTGCCAGCAGCTTAGGACACCTTCAGGTGGGGCTTTACGGTGAGCAGTTCTTC
TRBV19	-	few	TRBJ1-1	CASSISLWGSGNTEAFF	TGTGCCAGTAGTATATCTTTATGGGGCTCGGGGAACACTGAAGCTTTCTTT
TRBV18	TRBD1	-	TRBJ2-7	CASSLGQSSYEQYF	TGTGCCAGCTCACTGGGACAGAGCTCCTACGAGCAGTACTTC
TRBV30	-	-	TRBJ1-3	CAWSVGGAANTIYF	TGTGCCTGGAGTGTCGGGGGTGCTGCAAACACCATATATTTT
TRBV30	TRBD1	-	TRBJ1-1	CAWKDREEAFF	TGTGCCTGGAAGGACAGGGAAGAAGCTTTCTTT
TRBV2	-	-	TRBJ2-3	CASSTTDTQYF	TGTGCCAGCAGTACAACAGATACGCAGTATTTT
TRBV5-1	TRBD1	-	TRBJ2-6	CASSPGQGAPGANVLTF	TGCGCCAGCAGCCCAGGACAGGGGGCACCTGGGGCCAACGTCCTGACTTTC
TRBV30	-	-	TRBJ2-7	CAWSGGGGYEQYF	TGTGCCTGGAGCGGGGGAGGGGGCTACGAGCAGTACTTC
TRBV6-5	TRBD1	-	TRBJ1-5	CASSSGTGGSQPQHF	TGTGCCAGCAGTTCGGGGACAGGGGGAAGTCAGCCCCAGCATTTT
TRBV11-1	TRBD1	-	TRBJ2-5	CASSFGQGETQYF	TGTGCCAGCAGCTTTGGACAGGGTGAGACCCAGTACTTC
TRBV2	-	-	TRBJ1-2	CASSDRSTASGGYTF	TGTGCCAGCAGTGACCGATCAACGGCGTCAGGCGGCTACACCTTC
TRBV19	TRBD2	-	TRBJ2-3	CASSTPGLGTDTQYF	TGTGCCAGTAGTACGCCGGGACTAGGCACAGATACGCAGTATTTT
TRBV11-3	-	-	TRBJ2-1	CASSSLTSFNEQFF	TGTGCCAGCAGCTCGTTGACTAGTTTCAATGAGCAGTTCTTC
TRBV2	-	once	TRBJ2-7	CASRGGFSYEQYF	TGTGCCAGCAGGGGGGGTTTCTCCTACGAGCAGTACTTC
TRBV3-1/TRBV3-2	-	-	TRBJ1-1	CASSLMNTEAFF	TGTGCCAGCAGCCTAATGAACACTGAAGCTTTCTTT
TRBV6-5	TRBD1	-	TRBJ1-1	CASRPGQGTTEAFF	TGTGCCAGCAGGCCGGGACAGGGAACCACTGAAGCTTTCTTT
TRBV6-5	TRBD1	few	TRBJ1-1	CASSYAGGREAFF	TGTGCCAGCAGTTACGCAGGGGGCAGGGAAGCTTTCTTT
TRBV27	-	-	TRBJ2-5	CASSSPAQVYF	TGTGCCAGCAGTTCCCCAGCACAGGTTTACTTC
TRBV5-6	TRBD2	-	TRBJ2-1	CASSLNLAGVSYNEQFF	TGTGCCAGCAGCTTGAATCTAGCGGGGGTCTCCTACAATGAGCAGTTCTTC
TRBV28	-	few	TRBJ1-2	CASSGQFFYGYTF	TGTGCCAGCAGTGGACAGTTCTTCTATGGCTACACCTTC
TRBV4-2	-	-	TRBJ2-7	CASSRRLGEVYEQYF	TGTGCCAGCAGCCGTCGGCTGGGGGAGGTCTACGAGCAGTACTTC
TRBV6-2/TRBV6-3	-	many	TRBJ2-7	CASSYLVQGLSEQYF	TGTGCCAGCAGTTACCTTGTGCAGGGATTGAGCGAGCAGTACTTC
TRBV27	TRBD2	-	TRBJ2-2	CASSLGRLAGGGTGELFF	TGTGCCAGCAGTTTAGGGAGACTAGCGGGAGGGGGCACCGGGGAGCTGTTTTTT
TRBV5-1	TRBD1	-	TRBJ2-5	CASSFSGGQETQYF	TGCGCCAGCAGCTTTTCAGGGGGCCAAGAGACCCAGTACTTC
TRBV10-3	TRBD2	-	TRBJ2-7	CATRAGVIDEQYF	TGTGCCACCCGAGCGGGAGTCATCGACGAGCAGTACTTC
TRBV21-1	-	once	TRBJ1-5	CASSIKRDIYSNQPQHF	TGTGCCAGCAGCATAAAGCGGGACATTTATAGCAATCAGCCCCAGCATTTT
TRBV7-3	-	few	TRBJ2-1	CASSSIQANEQFF	TGTGCCAGCAGCTCCATCCAAGCCAATGAGCAGTTCTTC
TRBV6-5	TRBD1	-	TRBJ2-2	CASRTGGGGELFF	TGTGCCAGCAGGACAGGGGGCGGCGGGGAGCTGTTTTTT
TRBV29-1	-	-	TRBJ1-2	CSVQAGDGYTF	TGCAGCGTTCAAGCAGGGGATGGCTACACCTTC
TRBV30	TRBD2	-	TRBJ2-1	CAWTGLAANEQFF	TGTGCCTGGACTGGACTAGCGGCAAATGAGCAGTTCTTC
TRBV7-9	TRBD2	-	TRBJ2-1	CASRPSGSVTYEQFF	TGTGCCAGCAGGCCTAGCGGGAGTGTCACTTATGAGCAGTTCTTC
TRBV7-9	-	-	TRBJ1-5	CASSLGGDQPQHF	TGTGCCAGCAGCTTAGGGGGGGATCAGCCCCAGCATTTT
TRBV7-9	-	-	TRBJ2-3	CASSFETDTQYF	TGTGCCAGCAGCTTTGAGACAGATACGCAGTATTTT